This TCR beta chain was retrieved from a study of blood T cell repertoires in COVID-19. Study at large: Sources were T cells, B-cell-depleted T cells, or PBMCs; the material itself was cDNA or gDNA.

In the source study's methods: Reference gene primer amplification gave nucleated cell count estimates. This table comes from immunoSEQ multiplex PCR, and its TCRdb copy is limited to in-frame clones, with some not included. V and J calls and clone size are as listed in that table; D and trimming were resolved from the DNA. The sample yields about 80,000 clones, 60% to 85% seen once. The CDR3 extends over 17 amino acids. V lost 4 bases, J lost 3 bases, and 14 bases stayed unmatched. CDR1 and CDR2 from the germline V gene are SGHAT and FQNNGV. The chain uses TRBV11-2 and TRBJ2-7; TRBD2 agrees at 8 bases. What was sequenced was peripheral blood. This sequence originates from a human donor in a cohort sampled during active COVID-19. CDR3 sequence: CASSSPSPAGERYEQYV. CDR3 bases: TGTGCCAGCAGCTCCCCGTCCCCAGCGGGAGAACGCTACGAGCAGTACGTC.